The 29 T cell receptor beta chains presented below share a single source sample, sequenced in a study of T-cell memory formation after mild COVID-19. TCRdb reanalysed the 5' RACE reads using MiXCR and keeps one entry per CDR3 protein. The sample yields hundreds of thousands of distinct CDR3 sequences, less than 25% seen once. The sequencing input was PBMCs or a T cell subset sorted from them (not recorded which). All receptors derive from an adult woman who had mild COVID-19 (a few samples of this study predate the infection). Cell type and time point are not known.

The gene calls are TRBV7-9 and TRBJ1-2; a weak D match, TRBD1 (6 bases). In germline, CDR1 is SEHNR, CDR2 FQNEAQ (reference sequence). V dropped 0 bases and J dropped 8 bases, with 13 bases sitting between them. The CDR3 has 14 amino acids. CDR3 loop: CASSLAVDRNGYTF. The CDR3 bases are TGTGCCAGCAGCTTAGCCGTCGACAGGAACGGCTACACCTTC. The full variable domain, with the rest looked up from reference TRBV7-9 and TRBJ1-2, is DTGVSQNPRHKITKRGQNVTFRCDPISEHNRLYWYRQTLGQGPEFLTYFQNEAQLEKSRLLSDRFSAERPKGSFSTLEIQRTEQGDSAMYLCASSLAVDRNGYTFGSGTRLTVV.

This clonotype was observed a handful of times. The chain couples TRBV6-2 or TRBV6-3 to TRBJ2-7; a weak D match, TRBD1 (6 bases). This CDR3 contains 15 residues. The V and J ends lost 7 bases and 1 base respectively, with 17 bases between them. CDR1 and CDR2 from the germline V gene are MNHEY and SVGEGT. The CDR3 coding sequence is TGTGCCAGCACCGTAGGGAGAGGGGGATCCTACGAGCAGTACTTC. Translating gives CASTVGRGGSYEQYF.

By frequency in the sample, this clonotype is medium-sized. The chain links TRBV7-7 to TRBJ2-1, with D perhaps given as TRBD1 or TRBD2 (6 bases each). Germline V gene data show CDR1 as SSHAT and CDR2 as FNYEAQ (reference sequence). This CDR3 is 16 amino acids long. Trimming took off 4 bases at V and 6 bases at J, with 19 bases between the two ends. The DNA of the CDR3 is TGTGCCAGCAGCTCAGGGAGGACAGTCGAGGGCAATGAGCAGTTCTTC. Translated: CASSSGRTVEGNEQFF.

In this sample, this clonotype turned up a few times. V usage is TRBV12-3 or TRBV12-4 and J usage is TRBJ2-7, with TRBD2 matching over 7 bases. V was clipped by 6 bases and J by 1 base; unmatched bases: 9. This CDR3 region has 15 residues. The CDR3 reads CASSSTSGTSYEQYF. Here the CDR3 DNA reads TGTGCCAGCAGCTCTACCAGCGGGACTTCCTACGAGCAGTACTTC.

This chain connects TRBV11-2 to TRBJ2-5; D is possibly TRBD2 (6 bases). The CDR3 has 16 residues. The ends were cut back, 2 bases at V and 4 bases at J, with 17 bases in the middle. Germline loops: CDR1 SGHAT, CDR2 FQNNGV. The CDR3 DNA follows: TGTGCCAGCAGCTTATCTCGACTAGGAGCACGAGAGACCCAGTACTTC. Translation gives CASSLSRLGARETQYF.

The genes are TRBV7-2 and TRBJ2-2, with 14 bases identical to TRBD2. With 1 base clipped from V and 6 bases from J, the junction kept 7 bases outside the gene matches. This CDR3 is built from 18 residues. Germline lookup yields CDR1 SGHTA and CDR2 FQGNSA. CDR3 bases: TGTGCCAGCAGCTTAGACGGGACTAGCGGGAGAATCCCCGGGGAGCTGTTTTTT. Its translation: CASSLDGTSGRIPGELFF.

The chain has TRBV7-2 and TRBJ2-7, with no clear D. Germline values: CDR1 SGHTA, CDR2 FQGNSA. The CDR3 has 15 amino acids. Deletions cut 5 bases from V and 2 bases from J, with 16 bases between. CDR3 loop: CASSPRAEPAYEQYF. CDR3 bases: TGTGCCAGCAGCCCTCGGGCGGAGCCTGCCTACGAGCAGTACTTC.

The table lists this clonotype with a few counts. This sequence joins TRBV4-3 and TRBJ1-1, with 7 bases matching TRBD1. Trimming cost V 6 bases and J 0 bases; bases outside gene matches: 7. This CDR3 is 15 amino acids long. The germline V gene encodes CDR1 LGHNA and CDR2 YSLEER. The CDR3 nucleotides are TGCGCCAGCAGGAGAGACAGGGATCTGAACACTGAAGCTTTCTTT. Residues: CASRRDRDLNTEAFF.

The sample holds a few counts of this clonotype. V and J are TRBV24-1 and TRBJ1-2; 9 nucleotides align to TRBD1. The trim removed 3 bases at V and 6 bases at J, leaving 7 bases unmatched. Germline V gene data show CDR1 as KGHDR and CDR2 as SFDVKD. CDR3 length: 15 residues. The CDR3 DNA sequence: TGTGCCACCAGTGATGTGAAACAGGGGGCGGATGGCTACACCTTC. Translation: CATSDVKQGADGYTF.

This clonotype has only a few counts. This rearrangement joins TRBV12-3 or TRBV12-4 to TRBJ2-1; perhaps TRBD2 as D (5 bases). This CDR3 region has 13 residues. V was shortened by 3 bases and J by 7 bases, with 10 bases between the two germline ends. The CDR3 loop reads CASSFGKRNEQFF. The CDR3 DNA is TGTGCCAGCAGTTTCGGGAAGAGGAATGAGCAGTTCTTC.

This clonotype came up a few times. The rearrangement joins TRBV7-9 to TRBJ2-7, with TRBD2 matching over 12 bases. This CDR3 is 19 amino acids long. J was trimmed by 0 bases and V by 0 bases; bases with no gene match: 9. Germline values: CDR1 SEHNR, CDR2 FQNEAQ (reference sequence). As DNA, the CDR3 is TGTGCCAGCAGCTTAGCCCTTGGACTAGCGGGAATCATCTCCTACGAGCAGTACTTC. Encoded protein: CASSLALGLAGIISYEQYF.

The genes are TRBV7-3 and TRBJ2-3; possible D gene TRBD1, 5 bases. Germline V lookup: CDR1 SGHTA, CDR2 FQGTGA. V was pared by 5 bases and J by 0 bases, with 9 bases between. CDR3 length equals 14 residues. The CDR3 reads CASSADSSTDTQYF. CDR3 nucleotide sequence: TGTGCCAGCAGCGCCGACAGTAGCACAGATACGCAGTATTTT. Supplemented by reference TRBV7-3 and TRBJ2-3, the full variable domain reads GAGVSQTPSNKVTEKGKYVELRCDPISGHTALYWYRQSLGQGPEFLIYFQGTGAADDSGLPNDRFFAVRPEGSVSTLKIQRTERGDSAVYLCASSADSSTDTQYFGPGTRLTVL.

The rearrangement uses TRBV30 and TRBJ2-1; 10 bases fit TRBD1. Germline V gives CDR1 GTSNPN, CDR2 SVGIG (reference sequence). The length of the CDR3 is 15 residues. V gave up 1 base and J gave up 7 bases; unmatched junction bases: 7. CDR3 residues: CAWSADRGRWNEQFF. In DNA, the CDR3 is TGTGCCTGGAGTGCCGACAGGGGGCGATGGAATGAGCAGTTCTTC.

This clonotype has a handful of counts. The CDR3 bases are TGCGCCAGCAGCCAAGGACCTTGGGGGGTGAACATTCAGTACTTC. Encoded protein: CASSQGPWGVNIQYF. The V gene is TRBV4-1, the J gene TRBJ2-4; D might be TRBD2 (6 bases). Trimming left V 1 base short and J 7 bases short, with 14 bases between. The germline V gene encodes CDR1 MGHRA and CDR2 YSYEKL. This CDR3 is built from 15 residues.

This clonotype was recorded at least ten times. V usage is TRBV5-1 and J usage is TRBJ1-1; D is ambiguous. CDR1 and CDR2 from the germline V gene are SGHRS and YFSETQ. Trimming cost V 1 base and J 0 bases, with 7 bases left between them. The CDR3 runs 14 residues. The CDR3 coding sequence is TGCGCCAGCAGCTTGACTCAGGTGAACACTGAAGCTTTCTTT. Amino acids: CASSLTQVNTEAFF.

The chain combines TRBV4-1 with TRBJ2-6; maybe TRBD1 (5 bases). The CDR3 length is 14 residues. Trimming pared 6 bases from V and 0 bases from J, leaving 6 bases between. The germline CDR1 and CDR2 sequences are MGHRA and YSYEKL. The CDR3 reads CASRDISGANVLTF. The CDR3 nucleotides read TGCGCCAGCAGGGACATCTCTGGGGCCAACGTCCTGACTTTC.

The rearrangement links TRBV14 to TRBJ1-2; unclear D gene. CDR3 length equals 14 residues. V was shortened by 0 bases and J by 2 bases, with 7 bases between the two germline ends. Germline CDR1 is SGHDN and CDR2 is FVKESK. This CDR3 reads CASSQDPGNYGYTF. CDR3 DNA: TGTGCCAGCAGCCAAGATCCGGGGAACTATGGCTACACCTTC.

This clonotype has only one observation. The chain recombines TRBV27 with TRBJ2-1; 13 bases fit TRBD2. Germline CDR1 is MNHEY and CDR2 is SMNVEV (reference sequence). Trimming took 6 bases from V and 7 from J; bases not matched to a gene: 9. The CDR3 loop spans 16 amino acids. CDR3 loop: CASSPWTSGSKNEQFF. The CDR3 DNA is TGTGCCAGCAGCCCCTGGACTAGCGGGAGTAAAAATGAGCAGTTCTTC.

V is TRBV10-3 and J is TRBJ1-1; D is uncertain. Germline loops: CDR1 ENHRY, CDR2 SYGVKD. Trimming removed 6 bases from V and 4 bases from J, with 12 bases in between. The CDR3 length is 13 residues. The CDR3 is CAIRKEVGTEAFF. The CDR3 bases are TGTGCCATCAGGAAGGAAGTGGGCACTGAAGCTTTCTTT.

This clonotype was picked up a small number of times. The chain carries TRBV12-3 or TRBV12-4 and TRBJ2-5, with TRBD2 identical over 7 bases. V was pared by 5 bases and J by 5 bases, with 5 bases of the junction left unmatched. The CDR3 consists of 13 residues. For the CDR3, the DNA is TGTGCCAGCAGTGGGGCGGGGGTTGAGACCCAGTACTTC. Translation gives CASSGAGVETQYF.

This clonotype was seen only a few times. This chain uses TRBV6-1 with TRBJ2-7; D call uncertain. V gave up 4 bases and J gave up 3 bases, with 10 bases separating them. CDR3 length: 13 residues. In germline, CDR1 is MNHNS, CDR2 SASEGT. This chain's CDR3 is CASSVATVYEQYF. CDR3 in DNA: TGTGCCAGCAGTGTTGCAACCGTCTACGAGCAGTACTTC.

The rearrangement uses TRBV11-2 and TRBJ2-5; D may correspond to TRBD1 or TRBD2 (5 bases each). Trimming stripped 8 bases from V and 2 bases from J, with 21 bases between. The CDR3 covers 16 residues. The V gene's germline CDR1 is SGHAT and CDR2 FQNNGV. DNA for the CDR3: TGTGCCAGCCAGCCGGGGCCCTTCCGTCAACAAGAGACCCAGTACTTC. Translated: CASQPGPFRQQETQYF.

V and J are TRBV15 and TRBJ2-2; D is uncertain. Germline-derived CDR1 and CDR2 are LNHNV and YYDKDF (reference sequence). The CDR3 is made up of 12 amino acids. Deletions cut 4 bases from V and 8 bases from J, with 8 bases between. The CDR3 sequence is CATSTRSGELFF. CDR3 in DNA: TGTGCCACCAGCACCCGATCAGGGGAGCTGTTTTTT.

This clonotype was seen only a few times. The CDR3 bases are TGTGCCAGCAGCCCGTTTACAACCGCGGCTCGGGGCTACACCTTC. Residues: CASSPFTTAARGYTF. V usage is TRBV5-5 and J usage is TRBJ1-2, with no clear D. This CDR3 spans 15 amino acids. Trimming stripped 4 bases from V and 8 bases from J, with 21 bases between. CDR1 is SGHKS, CDR2 YYEKEE, per germline (reference sequence).

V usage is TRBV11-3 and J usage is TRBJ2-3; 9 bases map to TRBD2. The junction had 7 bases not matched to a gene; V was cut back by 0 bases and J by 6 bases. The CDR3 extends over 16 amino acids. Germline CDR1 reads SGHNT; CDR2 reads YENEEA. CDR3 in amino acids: CASSLDLAGPLDTQYF. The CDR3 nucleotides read TGTGCCAGCAGCTTAGACCTAGCGGGACCTCTTGATACGCAGTATTTT.

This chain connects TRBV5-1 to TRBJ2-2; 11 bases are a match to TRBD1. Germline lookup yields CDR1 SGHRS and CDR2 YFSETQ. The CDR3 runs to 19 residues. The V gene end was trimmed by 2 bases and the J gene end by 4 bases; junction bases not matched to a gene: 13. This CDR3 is CASSFEPRGTGGVTGELFF. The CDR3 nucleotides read TGCGCCAGCAGCTTTGAGCCCCGCGGGACAGGGGGAGTCACCGGGGAGCTGTTTTTT.

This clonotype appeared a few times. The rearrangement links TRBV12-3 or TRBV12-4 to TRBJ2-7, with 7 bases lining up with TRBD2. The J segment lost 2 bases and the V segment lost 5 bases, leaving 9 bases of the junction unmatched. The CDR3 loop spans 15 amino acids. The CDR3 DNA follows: TGTGCCAGCAGTAGGAATCGAGCGGGAACCTACGAGCAGTACTTC. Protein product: CASSRNRAGTYEQYF.

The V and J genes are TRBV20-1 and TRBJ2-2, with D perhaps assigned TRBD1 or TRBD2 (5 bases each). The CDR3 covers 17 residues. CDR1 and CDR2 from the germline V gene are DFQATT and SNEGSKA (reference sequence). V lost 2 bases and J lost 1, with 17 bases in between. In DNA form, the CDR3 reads TGCAGTGCTAGAACAGGTGGGAGAAGGGGGAACACCGGGGAGCTGTTTTTT. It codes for CSARTGGRRGNTGELFF.

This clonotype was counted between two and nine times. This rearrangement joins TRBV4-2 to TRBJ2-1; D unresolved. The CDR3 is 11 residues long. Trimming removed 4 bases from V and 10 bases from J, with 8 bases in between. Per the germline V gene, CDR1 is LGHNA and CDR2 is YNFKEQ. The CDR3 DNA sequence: TGTGCCAGCAGCCGCTTTAAGGAGCAGTTCTTC. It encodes CASSRFKEQFF.